This TCR beta chain was profiled in a study of blood T cell repertoires in COVID-19. Study at large: Sources were T cells, B-cell-depleted T cells, or PBMCs; the material itself was cDNA or gDNA.

Profiled with immunoSEQ multiplex PCR; TCRdb holds only in-frame clones, not every one. The sample contains roughly 190,000 clones, 81% of which appear only once. Germline CDR1 is SGHRS and CDR2 is YFSETQ. Trimming took 4 bases from V and 1 from J, leaving 8 bases between them. There are 13 residues in the CDR3. This sequence joins TRBV5-1 and TRBJ1-2, with a weak D call TRBD1 (6 bases). Source material: peripheral blood. The receptor's source is a middle-aged woman with COVID-19, enrolled during active disease. The CDR3 reads CASSRQDNYGYTF. CDR3 sequence (DNA): TGCGCCAGCAGCAGACAGGATAACTATGGCTACACCTTC.